The 26 T cell receptor beta chains below were found in one sample sequenced in a study of cytomegalovirus exposure and HLA in healthy donors. The primer mix had 60 Vbeta and 13 Jbeta primers. Only in-frame clones appear in the TCRdb table, and some are missing; sequencing was by immunoSEQ multiplex PCR. This table holds some 150,000 clones, roughly 79% found once. Input material: PBMCs. All receptors derive from a woman in her forties or fifties in good health and CMV-seronegative.

This clone was picked up one time. The V call is TRBV10-3, the J call TRBJ2-1, with 12 nucleotides matching TRBD2. This CDR3 has 14 amino acids. With 5 bases clipped from V and 8 bases from J, the junction kept 4 bases outside the gene matches. CDR1 ENHRY and CDR2 SYGVKD come from the germline V gene. The CDR3 reads CAISPLAGGDEQFF. The CDR3 region has the DNA TGTGCCATCAGTCCACTAGCGGGAGGTGATGAGCAGTTCTTC.

V and J are TRBV5-5 and TRBJ2-5; TRBD2 agrees at 14 bases. Trimming removed 5 bases from V and 4 bases from J; junction bases left unmatched: 7. CDR3 length: 16 amino acids. Germline CDR1 SGHKS, CDR2 YYEKEE (reference sequence). As DNA, the CDR3 is TGTGCCAGCAGGACTAGCGGGGGGGCTTGGGGAGAGACCCAGTACTTC. Its translation is CASRTSGGAWGETQYF.

The chain combines TRBV7-2 with TRBJ2-2, with a possible D match to TRBD2 (5 bases). Germline CDR1 and CDR2: SGHTA and FQGNSA. The V end lost 7 bases, the J end lost 0 bases, and 21 bases lay between the germline ends. CDR3 length equals 18 residues. The CDR3, as DNA: TGTGCCAGCACCTTTAAACCTGACGGGATAACGAACACCGGGGAGCTGTTTTTT. It codes for CASTFKPDGITNTGELFF. The variable domain in full, completed from reference TRBV7-2 and TRBJ2-2, reads GAGVSQSPSNKVTEKGKDVELRCDPISGHTALYWYRQSLGQGLEFLIYFQGNSAPDKSGLPSDRFSAERTGGSVSTLTIQRTQQEDSAVYLCASTFKPDGITNTGELFFGEGSRLTVL.

This sequence joins TRBV5-1 and TRBJ2-7; 10 bases are shared with TRBD1. The germline V gene encodes CDR1 SGHRS and CDR2 YFSETQ. J lost 0 bases, V lost 4 bases, and 4 bases had no gene match. The CDR3 has 15 residues. CDR3 bases: TGCGCCAGCAGCGACCGGGACAGGGGCTCCTACGAGCAGTACTTC. Protein sequence: CASSDRDRGSYEQYF.

The chain employs TRBV5-1 and TRBJ2-3, with D possibly being TRBD2 (5 bases). Germline CDR1 is SGHRS and CDR2 is YFSETQ. Trimming took 3 bases from V and 4 from J, leaving 6 bases between them. The CDR3 contains 12 residues. The DNA of the CDR3 is TGCGCCAGCAGCTCAGCGGCAGATACGCAGTATTTT. Translation: CASSSAADTQYF.

This chain joins TRBV10-1 and TRBJ2-1, with 9 bases matching TRBD1. Germline CDR1 and CDR2: WNHNN and SYGVQD (reference sequence). CDR3 size: 16 residues. The V gene end was trimmed by 4 bases and the J gene end by 7 bases; junction bases not matched to a gene: 11. The CDR3 nucleotides are TGCGCCAGCAGTGTCGGGGGACAGGGCAGTTTGAATGAGCAGTTCTTC. Residues: CASSVGGQGSLNEQFF.

This clone appeared a few times. This chain links TRBV5-1 with TRBJ1-5; unclear D gene. V dropped 4 bases and J dropped 5 bases, with 13 bases sitting between them. Germline V gene lookup returns CDR1 SGHRS and CDR2 YFSETQ. The CDR3 runs to 14 residues. This chain's CDR3 is CASSPGSSDQPQHF. Written as DNA, the CDR3 is TGCGCCAGCAGCCCCGGGTCCTCGGATCAGCCCCAGCATTTT. The full variable domain, with the rest looked up from reference TRBV5-1 and TRBJ1-5, is KAGVTQTPRYLIKTRGQQVTLSCSPISGHRSVSWYQQTPGQGLQFLFEYFSETQRNKGNFPGRFSGRQFSNSRSEMNVSTLELGDSALYLCASSPGSSDQPQHFGDGTRLSIL.

Many counts were recorded for this clone. The J gene is TRBJ2-2, the V gene TRBV5-5; tentative D call: TRBD1 (6 bases). With 4 bases removed from V and 1 base from J, the gap between germline ends came to 8 bases. Germline V gene data show CDR1 as SGHKS and CDR2 as YYEKEE (reference sequence). The CDR3 runs 14 residues. For the CDR3, the DNA is TGTGCCAGCAGCCCAGGGGTGAACACCGGGGAGCTGTTTTTT. As protein: CASSPGVNTGELFF.

The chain joins TRBV21-1 to TRBJ2-2; the table calls TRBD2, which could not be checked here. TRBV21-1 is annotated as a pseudogene. This CDR3 has 17 residues. CDR3 in DNA: TGTGCCAGCAGCGCTGAAAAGCTCGGGGGTATAACCGGGGAGCTGTTTTTT. It specifies CASSAEKLGGITGELFF.

In this sample, this clone turned up once. This sample includes further DNA sequences coding for the same CDR3. The chain carries TRBV6-5 and TRBJ2-7; a weak D match, TRBD1 (6 bases). The CDR3 is 14 amino acids. Between the trimmed V and J ends, which lost 3 bases and 4 bases, there was a span of 13 bases. Germline assignment: CDR1 MNHEY and CDR2 SVGAGI. CDR3 sequence reads: CASSYQGQSYEQYF. The CDR3 coding sequence is TGTGCCAGCAGTTATCAAGGACAGAGTTACGAGCAGTACTTC.

Turning to this clone: This sample also contains other DNA sequences that code for the same CDR3. This rearrangement joins TRBV18 to TRBJ1-1, with 8 bases matching TRBD1. Germline CDR1 KGHSH, CDR2 LQKENI. The J segment lost 1 base and the V segment lost 3 bases, leaving 4 bases of the junction unmatched. The length of the CDR3 is 15 residues. The CDR3 reads CASSPSGTGNTEAFF. In DNA, the CDR3 is TGTGCCAGCTCACCCTCCGGGACAGGGAACACTGAAGCTTTCTTT.

The rearrangement links TRBV11-2 to TRBJ2-5; 13 nucleotides align to TRBD2. This CDR3 contains 17 residues. V gave up 0 bases and J gave up 2 bases; unmatched junction bases: 3. CDR1 SGHAT and CDR2 FQNNGV come from the germline V gene. This CDR3 reads CASSLDPTSGGQETQYF. The CDR3 bases are TGTGCCAGCAGCTTAGATCCGACTAGCGGGGGGCAAGAGACCCAGTACTTC.

This clone was seen just once. This chain uses TRBV10-3 with TRBJ2-7; TRBD1 is a possible D gene (5 bases). Trimming removed 0 bases at V and 2 bases at J, with 8 bases between. Germline CDR1 reads ENHRY; CDR2 reads SYGVKD. The CDR3 length is 14 residues. The CDR3 DNA is TGTGCCATCAGTGAGTCGCAGGGCCCCTACGAGCAGTACTTC. Protein product: CAISESQGPYEQYF.

The rearrangement joins TRBV19 to TRBJ2-5, with TRBD1 matching 9 bases. Looked up from germline, CDR1 is LNHDA and CDR2 is SQIVND (reference sequence). The CDR3 loop spans 14 amino acids. V shed 4 bases, J shed 4 bases, and the junction held 4 bases outside the gene matches. The CDR3 sequence is CASSNPTGGETQYF. In nucleotides, the CDR3 is TGTGCCAGTAGTAACCCGACAGGGGGAGAGACCCAGTACTTC.

The chain couples TRBV2 to TRBJ1-2; TRBD1 matches at 7 bases. With 0 bases clipped from V and 4 bases from J, the junction kept 8 bases outside the gene matches. CDR1 and CDR2 (germline): SNHLY, FYNNEI. This CDR3 is built from 16 residues. The CDR3 loop is CASSEALRDRTYGYTF. The CDR3 nucleotides are TGTGCCAGCAGTGAAGCGCTTCGGGACAGAACCTATGGCTACACCTTC. The full variable domain, completed using reference TRBV2 and TRBJ1-2, is EPEVTQTPSHQVTQMGQEVILRCVPISNHLYFYWYRQILGQKVEFLVSFYNNEISEKSEIFDDQFSVERPDGSNFTLKIRSTKLEDSAMYFCASSEALRDRTYGYTFGSGTRLTVV.

This clone has just one count. The chain employs TRBV4-1 and TRBJ2-3; D may be TRBD1 (7 bases). Trimming removed 5 bases at V and 4 bases at J, with 19 bases between. The CDR3 has 16 amino acids. Germline CDR1 MGHRA, CDR2 YSYEKL. The CDR3 bases are TGCGCCAGCAGCTACGGCAGGGGGGTCCTAGCAGATACGCAGTATTTT. Encoded protein: CASSYGRGVLADTQYF.

The chain couples TRBV2 to TRBJ1-2, with 8 positions matching TRBD1. Per the germline V gene, CDR1 is SNHLY and CDR2 is FYNNEI. The CDR3 contains 13 residues. Unmatched junction bases numbered 8, after V lost 8 bases and J lost 6 bases. The CDR3 nucleotides read TGTGCCAGCCAAGGACAGGGCAGGGATGGCTACACCTTC. Its translation: CASQGQGRDGYTF.

This clone was recorded only once. The J gene is TRBJ1-6, the V gene TRBV25-1; TRBD1 matches at 7 bases. This CDR3 has 12 amino acids. From germline, CDR1 is MGHDK and CDR2 SYGVNS. V lost 6 bases, J lost 10 bases, and 3 bases stayed unmatched. In DNA, the CDR3 is TGTGCCAGCAGGAGGGGGCTCTCACCCCTCCACTTT. It is translated as CASRRGLSPLHF.

This rearrangement joins TRBV4-3 to TRBJ1-5, with D possibly matching TRBD1 (6 bases). Germline values: CDR1 LGHNA, CDR2 YSLEER. V gave up 1 base and J gave up 4 bases, with 11 bases separating them. The CDR3 totals 15 residues. The CDR3 loop reads CASSQVTGYNQPQHF. As DNA, the CDR3 is TGCGCCAGCAGCCAAGTTACAGGGTATAATCAGCCCCAGCATTTT.

The chain joins TRBV9 to TRBJ1-1; TRBD1 agrees at 8 bases. V trimming: 5 bases; J trimming: 1 base; junction bases outside the gene matches: 4. The CDR3 totals 14 residues. Germline CDR1 reads SGDLS; CDR2 reads YYNGEE. The CDR3 protein is CASSQGASNTEAFF. The DNA of the CDR3 is TGTGCCAGCAGTCAGGGGGCTTCGAACACTGAAGCTTTCTTT.

The chain uses TRBV12-5 and TRBJ2-7; the D gene is possibly TRBD1 (6 bases). The CDR3 runs 12 residues. Per the germline V gene, CDR1 is LGHNT and CDR2 is FRNRAP. The V gene lost 6 bases and the J gene lost 3 bases, with 9 bases spanning the gap. The CDR3 nucleotides read TGTGCTAGTGGCCCGGACAGCTACGAGCAGTACTTC. It yields the protein CASGPDSYEQYF.

V usage is TRBV5-1 and J usage is TRBJ2-5, with D possibly TRBD2 on 7 matching bases. This CDR3 is built from 16 residues. The germline V gene encodes CDR1 SGHRS and CDR2 YFSETQ. Trimming stripped 0 bases from V and 4 bases from J, with 16 bases between. CDR3: CASSLAVGGQGETQYF. Written as DNA, the CDR3 is TGCGCCAGCAGCTTGGCGGTGGGGGGGCAGGGAGAGACCCAGTACTTC.

The chain carries TRBV2 and TRBJ2-2; D possibly corresponds to TRBD1 (5 bases). The V and J ends lost 4 bases and 6 bases respectively, with 6 bases between them. CDR3 length equals 12 residues. Per germline, CDR1 SNHLY and CDR2 FYNNEI. CDR3 residues: CASSVRAGELFF. CDR3 DNA: TGTGCCAGCAGTGTCAGGGCCGGGGAGCTGTTTTTT.

This clone was detected only once. The V gene is TRBV5-1, the J gene TRBJ2-5, with D perhaps matching TRBD1 (6 bases). This CDR3 contains 13 residues. Germline values: CDR1 SGHRS, CDR2 YFSETQ. Trimming shortened V by 3 bases and J by 4 bases, and 10 bases separated the two germline ends. CDR3 residues: CASSSTGTETQYF. DNA for the CDR3: TGCGCCAGCAGCTCGACAGGTACAGAGACCCAGTACTTC.

V usage is TRBV7-2 and J usage is TRBJ1-2; D ambiguous. Germline lookup yields CDR1 SGHTA and CDR2 FQGNSA. V lost 5 bases and J 5 bases, leaving 18 bases between the germline ends. CDR3 length: 15 amino acids. The CDR3 region has the DNA TGTGCCAGCAGCCCCCATTCGGGTCCGGGGTATGGCTACACCTTC. This sequence encodes CASSPHSGPGYGYTF.

V is TRBV29-1 and J is TRBJ1-1; 9 nucleotides line up with TRBD1. CDR1 is SQVTM and CDR2 is ANQGSEA in the germline V gene. V shed 5 bases, J shed 5 bases, and the junction held 3 bases outside the gene matches. The CDR3 is 12 amino acids. CDR3 bases: TGCAGCGTTTTTGACAGGGGGACTGAAGCTTTCTTT. Residues: CSVFDRGTEAFF.